This T cell receptor beta chain was recovered during a study of shared clonotypes between healthy human individuals. As for the study in general: Per-donor plates numbered three CD4 naive, three CD4 memory, two CD8 naive and one CD8 memory.

The donors, healthy adults who were HIV-negative, had experienced no recent acute infections or vaccinations. The split of CD4+ cells yielded CD45RA+ naive and CD45RA-negative memory subsets. Profiled with immunoSEQ multiplex PCR; TCRdb holds only in-frame clones, not every one. The sample has millions of clones; roughly 95% are singletons. V lost 5 bases, J lost 3 bases, and 10 bases stayed unmatched. There are 16 residues in the CDR3. Germline CDR1 is SGHRS and CDR2 is YFSETQ. This chain links TRBV5-1 with TRBJ2-7; 11 nucleotides align to TRBD2. The sequence derives from a man between 18 and 29 years old in good health. Material: naive CD4+ T cells sorted from blood. Subset reported: CD45RA+ positively selected. The DNA for the CDR3 is TGCGCCAGCAGACTCTACTACGGGACTAGCGGCTACGAGCAGTACTTC. Translating gives CASRLYYGTSGYEQYF.